The sequence of this T cell receptor (beta chain) was determined in a study of shared clonotypes between healthy human individuals (TCRdb year 2020). In the study overall: A couple of women and a few men aged 18 to 49 years were included in the cohort. For each donor, CD4 naive and CD4 memory were each run on three plates, CD8 naive on two plates, and CD8 memory on one plate. To estimate repertoire size and how much clonotypes are shared between individuals, the study performed deep sequencing of blood TCR repertoires from a few healthy adults. To increase sequencing depth and limit assay-specific biases, different laboratories used diverse techniques to prepare libraries and sequence TCR repertoires. Between about 0.85 and 8.9 billion PBMCs per donor were obtained by leukapheresis.

Turning to this clone: Its recognized antigen is unknown. No base quality information exists; no much larger clone differs at one position.

V loses 1 base, J loses 6 bases, and the germline ends lie 3 bases apart. Its CDR3 holds 11 amino acids, cysteine through phenylalanine. Only the CDR3 part of the read is kept: 33 bases, read in frame from the first base. The germline V gene (reference sequence) gives CDR1 as SEHNR and CDR2 as FQNEAQ. The donors were healthy, HIV-negative adults who had no recently reported acute infections or vaccinations. All donors were Caucasian adults living in Nashville, Tennessee, USA. CD4+ T cells were enriched through magnetic negative selection, after which naive cells were positively selected on CD45RA and the remaining negative fraction served as the memory subset. Blood was obtained by leukapheresis, after which PBMCs were separated by Ficoll-Histopaque density gradient centrifugation and cryopreserved in liquid nitrogen vapor phase. Purity and quantity of every magnetically sorted T cell population were checked by analytical flow cytometry. Each sorted fraction had its genomic DNA isolated and then quantified by UV absorbance on a Nanodrop 2000c.

Results and caveats for the whole study, not just this receptor: Naive subsets generally had larger estimated clonotype richness than memory subsets. Pairwise subsampling indicated that sequencing depth was expected to affect the degree of clonotype sharing among donors. Rarefaction of sorted-subset datasets indicated incomplete sequencing despite the large sequencing depth. When several donors were compared, the shared fraction of clonotypes was about 5% for naive CD4, more than 3% for naive CD8, more than 2% for memory CD4, and 0.3% to 0.5% for memory CD8. The genetic and exposure-history diversity represented was limited by the small number of donors. Higher generation probabilities were observed for clonotypes shared by all four sorted-subset donors than for non-shared clonotypes. Sampling was restricted to blood, and TCR repertoires in tissue are likely to differ from TCR repertoires in blood.

TCR CDR3 regions were amplified from genomic DNA by multiplex PCR using the deep immunoSEQ assay. For each cell subset, the extracted genomic DNA was distributed evenly across all wells of several immunoSEQ 96-well plates, and each plate served as one replicate. For sorted subsets, approximately 200 ng of genomic DNA, equivalent to around 29,000 T cell genomes, went into each replicate PCR. The purified libraries were quantified using a Qubit 3.0 fluorometer, sized with a Bioanalyzer 2100, and then quantified again using the KAPA Library Quantification kit. A separate single-read 150-cycle Illumina NextSeq 550 flow cell was used to sequence each immunoSEQ 96-well plate. For the original study's pipeline: The immunoSEQ output contained only junctional sequences without quality scores, so filtering could not match that applied to full-length reads. To assign V/J genes and CDR3, sequences were annotated against IMGT germline references using PyIR, a Python wrapper for IgBLAST v1.9. Reads with weak V/J assignments (E-value above 1e-6), missing CDR3, stop codons, out-of-frame junctions, or ambiguous translated residues were removed. A V3J clonotype was defined by an identical inferred V gene, J gene, and CDR3 amino acid sequence. The percentage overlap between two repertoires was calculated by dividing the number of shared unique clonotypes by the size of the smaller repertoire. Three approaches were used to assess repertoire richness: RTK rarefaction, the Chao1 estimator, and Recon v2.1 estimates of unobserved clonotypes. Generation probabilities were computed with OLGA for all TCRbeta clonotypes obtained by the gDNA method from a handful of donors. TCRdb carries this immuneACCESS record with in-frame sequences only. Its versions omit some clonotypes, under half of them owing to an unresolved V gene in the studies checked, with the rest unexplained. Clonal size and the V and J genes are those of that table, whereas D and trimming came from the DNA. The table for this sample lists hundreds of thousands of clones; roughly 70% of them were counted only once. Of the sample, approximately 1.8% falls within the top ten clones.

The chain is encoded by TRBV7-9 joined to TRBJ1-1; no D segment can be confidently identified. The TCR sequence derives from a woman between 25 and 40 years old in good health. The specimen was memory CD4+ T cells sorted from blood. What the cell subset or site label conveys for this sample: CD45RA-negative fraction. The CDR3 protein is CASSLVAEAFF. The DNA sequence is TGTGCCAGCAGCTTAGTGGCTGAAGCTTTCTTT.